Listed below are T cell receptor beta chains from one sample, sequenced in a study of T cell responses to AZD1222 COVID-19 vaccine. Measured with immunoSEQ multiplex PCR; TCRdb has only the in-frame clones, and not every one. The sample lists some 87,000 clones, 90% to 95% occurring once. The sequences come from peripheral blood, collected on day 0 of MenACWY control vaccination. The receptors derive from an adult in good health. CDR3s include the opening cysteine and the closing phenylalanine or tryptophan. A D gene is named only where the DNA matches it firmly. Where a row states a size, it is once, few, many or the class of an expanded clone; other rows omit it.

j_call	d_call	v_call	clone_size	cdr3_aa	cdr3_nt
TRBJ2-7	NA	TRBV9	NA	CASSVGLDLSYEQYF	TGTGCCAGCAGCGTAGGCCTAGACCTCTCCTACGAGCAGTACTTC
TRBJ1-2	TRBD1	TRBV7-2	NA	CASSFQGQGYGYTF	TGTGCCAGCAGCTTCCAGGGACAGGGGTATGGCTACACCTTC
TRBJ1-1	NA	TRBV6-6	NA	CASSYLRQQTEAFF	TGTGCCAGCAGTTACTTGAGACAGCAAACTGAAGCTTTCTTT
TRBJ1-1	NA	TRBV7-9	NA	CASSLGFSGMEAFF	TGTGCCAGCAGCTTGGGCTTTTCGGGTATGGAAGCTTTCTTT
TRBJ2-1	NA	TRBV7-9	NA	CASSLSGNNEQFF	TGTGCCAGCAGCTTATCCGGAAACAATGAGCAGTTCTTC
TRBJ2-7	TRBD1	TRBV6-5	once	CATAMDRVIREQYF	TGTGCCACAGCAATGGACAGGGTTATTCGCGAGCAGTACTTC
TRBJ2-3	NA	TRBV10-1	NA	CASSEFKAGVVRSDTQYF	TGCGCCAGCAGTGAGTTTAAGGCAGGGGTTGTCCGATCGGATACGCAGTATTTT
TRBJ2-3	NA	TRBV28	NA	CASSLTDTQYF	TGTGCCAGCAGTTTGACTGATACGCAGTATTTT
TRBJ2-7	TRBD2	TRBV10-3	NA	CAISRTSGTTYEQYF	TGTGCCATCAGTCGGACTAGCGGGACCACCTACGAGCAGTACTTC
TRBJ2-7	NA	TRBV14	NA	CASSLNYEQYF	TGTGCCAGCAGCTTAAACTACGAGCAGTACTTC
TRBJ1-3	NA	TRBV5-6	once	CASSDRGGNTIYF	TGTGCCAGCAGCGACCGGGGTGGAAACACCATATATTTT
TRBJ2-2	NA	TRBV9	NA	CASSVGVTGELFF	TGTGCCAGCAGCGTAGGAGTCACCGGGGAGCTGTTTTTT
TRBJ1-5	NA	TRBV5-1	few	CASSFQGGQPQHF	TGCGCCAGCAGCTTCCAGGGAGGTCAGCCCCAGCATTTT
TRBJ2-7	NA	TRBV6-5	NA	CASSYRNREGYEQYF	TGTGCCAGCAGTTACAGGAACAGGGAAGGCTACGAGCAGTACTTC
TRBJ2-5	NA	TRBV3-1/TRBV3-2	NA	CASSQVGGAGLKETQYF	TGTGCCAGCAGCCAAGTCGGTGGGGCGGGGCTAAAAGAGACCCAGTACTTC
TRBJ1-1	NA	TRBV7-2	NA	CASSPAGRGEAFF	TGTGCCAGCAGCCCCGCCGGTCGGGGGGAAGCTTTCTTT
TRBJ1-6	NA	TRBV5-5	NA	CASSLAGQNNSPLHF	TGTGCCAGCAGCTTGGCGGGACAAAATAATTCACCCCTCCACTTT
TRBJ2-5	NA	TRBV19	NA	CASSIEQAQETQYF	TGTGCCAGTAGTATAGAACAGGCTCAAGAGACCCAGTACTTC
TRBJ2-5	TRBD1	TRBV19	NA	CASSEPGTGYETQYF	TGTGCCAGTAGTGAGCCCGGGACAGGGTATGAGACCCAGTACTTC
TRBJ2-1	TRBD2	TRBV6-1	NA	CASSEALSGLADNEQFF	TGTGCCAGCAGTGAAGCGCTCTCCGGACTAGCGGATAATGAGCAGTTCTTC
TRBJ2-5	NA	TRBV18	NA	CASSPGRLQETQYF	TGTGCCAGCTCACCGGGGAGATTACAAGAGACCCAGTACTTC
TRBJ1-5	NA	TRBV5-1	NA	CASSLRDGQPQHF	TGCGCCAGCAGCTTAAGGGACGGTCAGCCCCAGCATTTT
TRBJ2-1	NA	TRBV28	NA	CASSLFRDNEQFF	TGTGCCAGCAGTTTATTTCGGGACAATGAGCAGTTCTTC
TRBJ1-1	NA	TRBV5-1	NA	CASSLDTGRSAEAFF	TGCGCCAGCAGCTTGGACACAGGGCGGTCGGCTGAAGCTTTCTTT
TRBJ1-2	NA	TRBV28	NA	CASNSQGRGYTF	TGTGCCAGCAACTCACAGGGCCGTGGCTACACCTTC
TRBJ1-6	NA	TRBV28	NA	CASSLLNSPLHF	TGTGCCAGCAGTTTGCTTAATTCACCCCTCCACTTT
TRBJ1-2	NA	TRBV7-9	NA	CASSFEWLMDGYTF	TGTGCCAGCAGCTTTGAGTGGTTAATGGATGGCTACACCTTC
TRBJ2-1	TRBD2	TRBV3-1/TRBV3-2	NA	CASSQNLAGGRDEQFF	TGTGCCAGCAGCCAGAACTTAGCGGGAGGTAGGGATGAGCAGTTCTTC
TRBJ1-1	NA	TRBV6-5	NA	CASRPRTEMNTEAFF	TGTGCCAGCAGACCCCGGACAGAAATGAACACTGAAGCTTTCTTT
TRBJ2-7	TRBD1	TRBV11-2	NA	CASSLGTGSSYEQYF	TGTGCCAGCAGCTTAGGGACAGGGAGCTCCTACGAGCAGTACTTC
TRBJ1-3	NA	TRBV2	NA	CASSDDTMSSGNTIYF	TGTGCCAGCAGTGACGACACTATGAGCTCTGGAAACACCATATATTTT
TRBJ1-1	TRBD1	TRBV10-2	NA	CASSESGTGGTEAFF	TGCGCCAGCAGTGAGTCCGGGACAGGGGGCACTGAAGCTTTCTTT
TRBJ1-1	NA	TRBV10-1	NA	CASSEGVARNTEAFF	TGCGCCAGCAGTGAAGGGGTGGCAAGGAACACTGAAGCTTTCTTT
TRBJ2-1	TRBD2	TRBV6-4	NA	CASSRTSGTYNEQFF	TGTGCCAGCAGCAGGACTAGCGGGACCTACAATGAGCAGTTCTTC
TRBJ2-7	NA	TRBV29-1	NA	CSAGWAGSYEQYF	TGCAGCGCCGGGTGGGCAGGGTCCTACGAGCAGTACTTC
TRBJ1-5	NA	TRBV3-1/TRBV3-2	once	CASSQRGWTGNQPQHF	TGTGCCAGCAGCCAGAGGGGATGGACGGGCAATCAGCCCCAGCATTTT
TRBJ1-2	NA	TRBV6-5	NA	CASSPGGQIYGYTF	TGTGCCAGCAGTCCCGGGGGACAAATCTATGGCTACACCTTC
TRBJ2-7	TRBD2	TRBV3-1/TRBV3-2	NA	CASRPGASGGQYF	TGTGCCAGCAGGCCCGGGGCTAGCGGAGGGCAGTACTTC
TRBJ1-6	NA	TRBV3-1/TRBV3-2	few	CASSQGTANNSPLHF	TGTGCCAGCAGCCAAGGGACAGCGAATAATTCACCCCTCCACTTT
TRBJ2-2	TRBD2	TRBV2	NA	CASSALAGGPGGTGELFF	TGTGCCAGCAGTGCTCTAGCGGGAGGGCCGGGGGGCACCGGGGAGCTGTTTTTT
TRBJ2-2	NA	TRBV9	NA	CASSARTLFNTGELFF	TGTGCCAGCAGCGCGCGGACACTTTTTAACACCGGGGAGCTGTTTTTT
TRBJ1-6	NA	TRBV5-1	few	CASPVDGSPLHF	TGCGCCTCCCCAGTTGATGGTTCACCCCTCCACTTT
TRBJ1-1	NA	TRBV10-2	NA	CASSSDRNTEAFF	TGCGCCAGCAGCTCCGACAGGAACACTGAAGCTTTCTTT
TRBJ1-2	NA	TRBV12-3/TRBV12-4	NA	CASSLSLGGGYTF	TGTGCCAGCAGTTTATCTCTAGGGGGAGGCTACACCTTC
TRBJ1-2	TRBD1	TRBV7-9	NA	CASSLGEGADGYTF	TGTGCCAGCAGCTTAGGGGAGGGGGCCGATGGCTACACCTTC
TRBJ2-3	NA	TRBV24-1	NA	CATSGRPGDTQYF	TGTGCCACCAGTGGGAGGCCGGGGGATACGCAGTATTTT
TRBJ2-5	NA	TRBV28	few	CASSFSRYLPETQYF	TGTGCCAGCAGTTTCTCACGGTACCTCCCAGAGACCCAGTACTTC